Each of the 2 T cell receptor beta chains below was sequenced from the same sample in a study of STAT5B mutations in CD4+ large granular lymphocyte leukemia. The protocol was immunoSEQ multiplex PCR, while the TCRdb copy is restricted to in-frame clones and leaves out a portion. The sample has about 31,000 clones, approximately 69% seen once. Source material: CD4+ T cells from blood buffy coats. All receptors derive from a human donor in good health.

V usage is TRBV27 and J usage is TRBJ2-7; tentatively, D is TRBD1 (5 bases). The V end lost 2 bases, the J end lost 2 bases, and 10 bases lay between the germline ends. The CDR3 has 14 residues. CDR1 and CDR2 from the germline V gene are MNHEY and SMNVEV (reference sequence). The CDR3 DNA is TGTGCCAGCAGTTTAGTCCAGGGCCCCTACGAGCAGTACTTC. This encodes CASSLVQGPYEQYF.

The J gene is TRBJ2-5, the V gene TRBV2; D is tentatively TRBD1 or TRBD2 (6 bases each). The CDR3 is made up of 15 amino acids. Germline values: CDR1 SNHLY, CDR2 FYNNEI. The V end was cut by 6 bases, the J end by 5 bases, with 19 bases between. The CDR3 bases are TGTGCCAGCAGACCGGGGGCGCGGGGTGAGGAGACCCAGTACTTC. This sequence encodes CASRPGARGEETQYF.